These 15 T cell receptor beta chains share one sample of origin, sequenced in a study of shared clonotypes between healthy human individuals. Profiling relied on immunoSEQ multiplex PCR, and the TCRdb table lists in-frame clones only, not all of them. The sample holds fewer than 3 million clones; 85% to 95% are singletons and the top ten take 0.3% to 0.45%. Sequenced input: naive CD4+ T cells from PBMCs. The subset here: CD45RA+ positively selected. Source of these receptors: a man aged 18 to 30 in good health. Some clones in this sample may be carry-over from other donors' samples.

In its sample, this clone was seen a few times. V usage is TRBV30 and J usage is TRBJ1-1; perhaps TRBD1 as D (5 bases). Trimming removed 2 bases from V and 7 bases from J, with 17 bases in between. Germline V gene data show CDR1 as GTSNPN and CDR2 as SVGIG (reference sequence). CDR3 size: 14 residues. CDR3 sequence (DNA): TGTGCCTGGAGTAGAGGCGACAGCGATTTTGAAGCTTTCTTT. Amino acids: CAWSRGDSDFEAFF.

A remark on this clone: The sample contains more than one DNA sequence encoding this CDR3. The rearrangement uses TRBV2 and TRBJ2-2; a weak D match, TRBD2 (5 bases). The V gene lost 6 bases and the J gene lost 8 bases, with 7 bases spanning the gap. Per the germline V gene, CDR1 is SNHLY and CDR2 is FYNNEI. This CDR3 is built from 11 residues. The CDR3 coding sequence is TGTGCCAGCAGCGAGGGAGGGGAGCTGTTTTTT. Translated: CASSEGGELFF.

V is TRBV4-1 and J is TRBJ1-5; no firm D call. Between the trimmed V and J ends, which lost 0 bases and 5 bases, there was a span of 23 bases. The CDR3 runs 19 residues. Germline CDR1 is MGHRA and CDR2 is YSYEKL. The CDR3 DNA reads as TGCGCCAGCAGCCAAGATACTACAGAGACGCGGAAGAGGTATCAGCCCCAGCATTTT. It is translated as CASSQDTTETRKRYQPQHF.

J is TRBJ2-3 and V is TRBV5-1; the match to TRBD2 covers 8 bases. The trim removed 0 bases at V and 0 bases at J, leaving 3 bases unmatched. The V gene's germline CDR1 is SGHRS and CDR2 YFSETQ. CDR3 length: 16 amino acids. In DNA, the CDR3 is TGCGCCAGCAGCTTGGGACAGCGGGAGAGCACAGATACGCAGTATTTT. Protein sequence: CASSLGQRESTDTQYF.

The gene calls are TRBV7-6 and TRBJ2-7; D is perhaps TRBD1 or TRBD2 (5 bases each). V lost 3 bases and J lost 5, with 8 bases in between. CDR3 size: 12 residues. Per the germline V gene, CDR1 is SGHVS and CDR2 is FNYEAQ. The DNA of the CDR3 is TGTGCCAGCAGCTTTGGGGGTCACGAGCAGTACTTC. Protein: CASSFGGHEQYF.

V and J are TRBV28 and TRBJ2-7, with D possibly TRBD1 on 6 matching bases. Germline CDR1 is MDHEN and CDR2 is SYDVKM. The CDR3 extends over 15 amino acids. V lost 5 bases, J lost 2 bases, and 16 bases lay in between. The CDR3, as DNA: TGTGCCAGCAGTCCTCCCCCCCGACAGGCCTACGAGCAGTACTTC. Translating gives CASSPPPRQAYEQYF.

The rearrangement links TRBV2 to TRBJ2-5; D may be TRBD1 or TRBD2 (5 bases each). The CDR3 sequence is 13 residues long. CDR1 SNHLY and CDR2 FYNNEI come from the germline V gene. Trimming cost V 6 bases and J 4 bases, with 12 bases left between them. In DNA form, the CDR3 reads TGTGCCAGCAGCGGGGTGGGGGTAGAGACCCAGTACTTC. It codes for CASSGVGVETQYF.

The chain employs TRBV7-3 and TRBJ2-2; TRBD1 might be the D (6 bases). V shed 7 bases and J shed 5 bases, with 20 bases lying between them. This CDR3 comprises 16 residues. Germline V CDR1 and CDR2: SGHTA, FQGTGA. Written as DNA, the CDR3 is TGTGCCAGCACAAACCGGTGGGGGCTTCTTACCGGGGAGCTGTTTTTT. It specifies CASTNRWGLLTGELFF.

This sequence joins TRBV6-6 and TRBJ1-2; 7 bases are a match to TRBD1. The V gene's germline CDR1 is MNHNY and CDR2 SVGAGI (reference sequence). J was trimmed by 7 bases and V by 6 bases; bases with no gene match: 8. CDR3 length equals 13 residues. Written as DNA, the CDR3 is TGTGCCAGCAGACGCGACAGGGACGGTGGCTACACCTTC. Translating gives CASRRDRDGGYTF.

V and J are TRBV9 and TRBJ2-3; D remains unclear. V lost 0 bases to trimming and J lost 0 bases, with 11 bases between them. The CDR3 length is 16 residues. From germline, CDR1 is SGDLS and CDR2 YYNGEE. The CDR3 loop is CASSVDPLTSTDTQYF. Here the CDR3 DNA reads TGTGCCAGCAGCGTAGATCCGTTAACTAGCACAGATACGCAGTATTTT.

The J gene is TRBJ2-2, the V gene TRBV19; the D is unclear. Germline values: CDR1 LNHDA, CDR2 SQIVND (reference sequence). CDR3 length: 14 residues. Trimming stripped 9 bases from V and 6 bases from J, with 17 bases between. This chain's CDR3 is CASEDGALAGELFF. In nucleotides, the CDR3 is TGTGCCAGCGAGGACGGCGCGTTGGCCGGGGAGCTGTTTTTT.

V gene TRBV5-5 combines with J gene TRBJ1-4; D not certain. The germline V gene has CDR1 SGHKS and CDR2 YYEKEE (reference sequence). The CDR3 contains 14 residues. The V gene lost 4 bases and the J gene lost 5 bases, with 12 bases spanning the gap. CDR3 DNA: TGTGCCAGCAGCCGGCGGACGGAGAATGAAAAACTGTTTTTT. Encoded protein: CASSRRTENEKLFF.

The sample holds one count of this clone. The chain has TRBV9 and TRBJ2-3; tentatively, D is TRBD2 (5 bases). CDR3 length: 14 residues. V shed 3 bases and J shed 1 base, with 9 bases lying between them. Looked up from germline, CDR1 is SGDLS and CDR2 is YYNGEE. CDR3 coding DNA: TGTGCCAGCAGCGAAACCGGGGGCACAGATACGCAGTATTTT. Its protein product is CASSETGGTDTQYF. Full variable domain (missing parts from reference TRBV9 and TRBJ2-3): DSGVTQTPKHLITATGQRVTLRCSPRSGDLSVYWYQQSLDQGLQFLIQYYNGEERAKGNILERFSAQQFPDLHSELNLSSLELGDSALYFCASSETGGTDTQYFGPGTRLTVL.

The V call is TRBV5-1, the J call TRBJ2-1; D is unclear. CDR1 is SGHRS and CDR2 is YFSETQ in the germline V gene. This CDR3 contains 16 residues. V lost 0 bases, J lost 0 bases, and 10 bases lay in between. CDR3 in amino acids: CASSLAQANSYNEQFF. CDR3 in DNA: TGCGCCAGCAGCTTGGCCCAGGCCAACTCCTACAATGAGCAGTTCTTC. Drawing the rest from reference TRBV5-1 and TRBJ2-1, the complete variable domain is KAGVTQTPRYLIKTRGQQVTLSCSPISGHRSVSWYQQTPGQGLQFLFEYFSETQRNKGNFPGRFSGRQFSNSRSEMNVSTLELGDSALYLCASSLAQANSYNEQFFGPGTRLTVL.

This clone was seen just once. The genes are TRBV27 and TRBJ2-7; a weak D match, TRBD2 (5 bases). Germline CDR1 is MNHEY and CDR2 is SMNVEV (reference sequence). V lost 3 bases and J lost 7, with 10 bases in between. CDR3 length: 12 amino acids. CDR3 loop: CASSFYEGEQYF. The DNA for the CDR3 is TGTGCCAGCAGTTTCTATGAGGGTGAGCAGTACTTC.